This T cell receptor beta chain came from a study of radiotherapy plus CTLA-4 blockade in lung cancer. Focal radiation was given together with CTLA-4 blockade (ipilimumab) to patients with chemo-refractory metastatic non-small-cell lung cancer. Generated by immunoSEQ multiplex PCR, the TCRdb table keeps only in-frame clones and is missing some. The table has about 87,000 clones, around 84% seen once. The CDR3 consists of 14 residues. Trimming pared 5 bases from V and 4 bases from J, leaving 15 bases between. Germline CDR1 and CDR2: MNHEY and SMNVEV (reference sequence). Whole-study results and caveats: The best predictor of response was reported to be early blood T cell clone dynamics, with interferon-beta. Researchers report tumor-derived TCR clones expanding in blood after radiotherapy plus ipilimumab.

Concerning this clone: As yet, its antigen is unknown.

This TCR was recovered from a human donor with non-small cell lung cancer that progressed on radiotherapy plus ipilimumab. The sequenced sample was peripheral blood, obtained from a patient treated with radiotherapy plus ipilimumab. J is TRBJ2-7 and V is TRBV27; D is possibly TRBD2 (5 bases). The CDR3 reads CASSQKLSGYEQYF. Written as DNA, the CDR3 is TGTGCCAGCAGTCAAAAATTATCGGGGTACGAGCAGTACTTC.